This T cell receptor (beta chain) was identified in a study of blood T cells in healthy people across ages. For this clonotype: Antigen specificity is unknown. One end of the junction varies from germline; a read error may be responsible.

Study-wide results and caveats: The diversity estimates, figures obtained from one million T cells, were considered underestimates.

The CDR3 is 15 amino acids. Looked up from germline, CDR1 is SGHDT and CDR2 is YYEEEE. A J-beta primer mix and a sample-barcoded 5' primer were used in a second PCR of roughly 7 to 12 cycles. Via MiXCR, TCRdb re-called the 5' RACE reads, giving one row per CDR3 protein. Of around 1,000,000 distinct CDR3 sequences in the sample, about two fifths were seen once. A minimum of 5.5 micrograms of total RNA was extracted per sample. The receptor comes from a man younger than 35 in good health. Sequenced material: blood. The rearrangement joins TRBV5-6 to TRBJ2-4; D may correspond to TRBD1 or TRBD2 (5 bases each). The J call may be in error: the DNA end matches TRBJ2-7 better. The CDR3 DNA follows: TGTGCCGGCAGCTTGCCCGGGACGGGCAAATACGAGCAGTACTTC. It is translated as CAGSLPGTGKYEQYF.